This T cell receptor (beta chain) emerged from a study of control samples from healthy donors and cancer patients. Germline CDR1 LGHDT, CDR2 YNNKEL (reference sequence). J gave up 8 bases and V 0 bases, and 12 bases lay outside the gene matches. CDR3 length: 17 amino acids. Using immunoSEQ multiplex PCR, the repertoire was profiled, and TCRdb retains in-frame clones only, with some absent. This sample carries about 130,000 clones, over 75% of them seen once, and the ten largest clones take 2.5%. Material: blood. The rearrangement joins TRBV3-1 (or the pseudogene TRBV3-2) to TRBJ2-2; TRBD2 matches 7 bases. The sequence derives from a middle-aged man in good health. CDR3 sequence reads: CASSQDTSGVPSGELFF. The DNA of the CDR3 is TGTGCCAGCAGCCAAGATACGAGCGGGGTGCCCTCAGGGGAGCTGTTTTTT.